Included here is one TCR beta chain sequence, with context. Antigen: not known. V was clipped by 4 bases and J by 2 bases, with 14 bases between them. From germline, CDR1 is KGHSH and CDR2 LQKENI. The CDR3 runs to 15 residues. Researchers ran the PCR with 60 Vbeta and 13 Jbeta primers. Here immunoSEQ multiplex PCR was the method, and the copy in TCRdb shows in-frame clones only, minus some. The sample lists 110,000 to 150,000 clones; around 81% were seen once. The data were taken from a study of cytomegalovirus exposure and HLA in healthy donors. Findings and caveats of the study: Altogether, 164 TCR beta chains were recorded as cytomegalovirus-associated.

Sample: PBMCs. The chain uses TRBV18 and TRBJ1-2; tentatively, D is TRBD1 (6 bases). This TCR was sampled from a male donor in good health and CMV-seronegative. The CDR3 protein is CASSLRTVLNYGYTF. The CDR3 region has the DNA TGTGCCAGCTCACTCCGGACAGTCCTAAACTATGGCTACACCTTC.